The 8 T cell receptor beta chains listed next were all sequenced from one sample in a study of technical replicates of blood from a handful of donors (dated by TCRdb to about 2017). Receptors were amplified or captured by the immunoSEQ multiplex PCR assay. Sourced from immuneACCESS, this table was stored by TCRdb with only in-frame sequences that have V and J called. A share of the clones is absent; for the studies checked, an unresolved V gene accounts for under half, and the remainder has no known explanation. For this sample there are some 14,000 clones; roughly 88% appear just once. The leading ten clones occupy under 15% of the sample. Sequencing was performed on PBMCs. The receptors were sampled from a human donor in good health.

The chain couples TRBV28 to TRBJ2-6; 8 positions match TRBD2. Trimming removed 2 bases from V and 0 bases from J; junction bases left unmatched: 6. Germline CDR1 is MDHEN and CDR2 is SYDVKM. This CDR3 has 18 residues. CDR3 in DNA: TGTGCCAGCAGTTTAGGCCTAGCGGGCCCCTCTGGGGCCAACGTCCTGACTTTC. Translated: CASSLGLAGPSGANVLTF. Combining the CDR3 with reference TRBV28 and TRBJ2-6 gives the whole variable domain DVKVTQSSRYLVKRTGEKVFLECVQDMDHENMFWYRQDPGLGLRLIYFSYDVKMKEKGDIPEGYSVSREKKERFSLILESASTNQTSMYLCASSLGLAGPSGANVLTFGAGSRLTVL.

This chain uses TRBV4-1 with TRBJ1-2; TRBD1 matches at 7 bases. The CDR3 has 14 amino acids. V shed 5 bases and J 3 bases; nucleotides not matched to a gene: 6. The germline CDR1 and CDR2 sequences are MGHRA and YSYEKL. CDR3 DNA sequence: TGCGCCAGCAGCTCGACTGGACAGGACTATGGCTACACCTTC. This gives the protein CASSSTGQDYGYTF.

The CDR3 protein is CASSAPPGLGSYNEQFF. In DNA form, the CDR3 reads TGTGCCAGCAGCGCCCCTCCGGGACTAGGCTCCTACAATGAGCAGTTCTTC. The rearrangement links TRBV9 to TRBJ2-1, with TRBD2 matching over 8 bases. Germline CDR1 is SGDLS and CDR2 is YYNGEE. This CDR3 is built from 17 residues. Trimming cost V 3 bases and J 0 bases; bases outside gene matches: 8.

This clone was counted a single time. This chain connects TRBV5-1 to TRBJ1-4, with TRBD1 identical over 8 bases. The CDR3 loop spans 16 amino acids. CDR1 is SGHRS, CDR2 YFSETQ, per germline. The V segment lost 1 base and the J segment 4 bases; nucleotides outside the gene matches: 6. The CDR3 DNA reads as TGCGCCAGCAGCTTGACAGGGGACAGGTTTAATGAAAAACTGTTTTTT. Its protein product is CASSLTGDRFNEKLFF.

This clone was seen a handful of times. The chain carries TRBV30 and TRBJ1-5, with D possibly TRBD1 on 6 matching bases. The CDR3 consists of 14 residues. Trimming stripped 2 bases from V and 2 bases from J, with 10 bases between. Germline assignment: CDR1 GTSNPN and CDR2 SVGIG (reference sequence). The CDR3 loop reads CAWSKDSRNQPQHF. The CDR3, as DNA: TGTGCCTGGAGTAAGGACAGCCGCAATCAGCCCCAGCATTTT.

CDR3 protein: CAISENSGVRSYGYTF. DNA of the CDR3: TGTGCCATCAGTGAGAACTCCGGGGTAAGGTCTTATGGCTACACCTTC. The rearrangement links TRBV10-3 to TRBJ1-2; no clear D gene. CDR1 and CDR2 from the germline V gene are ENHRY and SYGVKD. CDR3 length: 16 residues. Trimming left V 2 bases short and J 5 bases short, with 18 bases between.

V is TRBV28 and J is TRBJ2-3, with 8 bases fitting TRBD1. V lost 8 bases to trimming and J lost 0 bases; unmatched junction nucleotides: 13. CDR3 size: 17 residues. CDR1 and CDR2 (germline): MDHEN, SYDVKM. CDR3 nucleotides: TGTGCCAGCCCACCCTCAGGGACAGGCGGTAGCACAGATACGCAGTATTTT. It is translated as CASPPSGTGGSTDTQYF.

This rearrangement joins TRBV10-3 to TRBJ2-7; possible D gene TRBD1, 6 bases. The V end was cut by 10 bases, the J end by 0 bases, with 16 bases between. This CDR3 region has 14 residues. From germline, CDR1 is ENHRY and CDR2 SYGVKD. The CDR3 spells CATTMDSTSYEQYF. In DNA form, the CDR3 reads TGTGCCACCACTATGGACAGTACCTCCTACGAGCAGTACTTC.